The 22 T cell receptor beta chains given below trace back to one sample, sequenced in a study of blood T cell repertoires in COVID-19. TCRdb keeps only in-frame clones here, not all; method: immunoSEQ multiplex PCR. The sample gives around 300,000 clones, 85% of which show up once; just over 7% is in the top ten. The sequenced sample consisted of peripheral blood. The receptors were gathered from a human donor in a cohort sampled during active COVID-19.

This rearrangement joins TRBV6-1 to TRBJ1-2; D not resolved. CDR1 MNHNS and CDR2 SASEGT come from the germline V gene. The ends were cut back, 1 base at V and 10 bases at J, with 13 bases in the middle. CDR3 length equals 13 residues. CDR3 sequence (DNA): TGTGCCAGCAGTGAAGGGGCAGTCGTCCTCTACACCTTC. This codes for CASSEGAVVLYTF.

This rearrangement joins TRBV7-3 to TRBJ2-2, with no clear D. Germline values: CDR1 SGHTA, CDR2 FQGTGA. The V end lost 5 bases, the J end lost 1 base, and 8 bases lay between the germline ends. This CDR3 contains 14 residues. CDR3 loop: CASSPELNTGELFF. Here the CDR3 DNA reads TGTGCCAGCAGCCCGGAGCTGAACACCGGGGAGCTGTTTTTT.

The rearrangement uses TRBV29-1 and TRBJ2-7, with D maybe TRBD1 (6 bases). Between the trimmed V and J ends, which lost 4 bases and 3 bases, there was a span of 10 bases. The germline CDR1 and CDR2 sequences are SQVTM and ANQGSEA. There are 12 residues in the CDR3. The DNA for the CDR3 is TGCAGCGTTGTCAGGGGTATCTACGAGCAGTACTTC. Amino acids: CSVVRGIYEQYF.

This clone was counted once. This sequence joins TRBV18 and TRBJ2-3, with TRBD2 matching over 9 bases. V dropped 3 bases and J dropped 5; count of bases not matched to a gene: 9. This CDR3 is built from 16 residues. From germline, CDR1 is KGHSH and CDR2 LQKENI. The CDR3 loop is CASSPYPAGGLDTQYF. The CDR3 region has the DNA TGTGCCAGCTCACCTTACCCTGCGGGGGGGCTAGATACGCAGTATTTT.

The gene calls are TRBV5-4 and TRBJ1-2; 7 nucleotides match TRBD1. This CDR3 comprises 14 residues. Germline V CDR1 and CDR2: SGHNT, YYREEE (reference sequence). V shed 4 bases, J shed 6 bases, and the junction held 9 bases outside the gene matches. CDR3 protein: CASSAQGPRDGYTF. As DNA, the CDR3 is TGTGCCAGCAGCGCACAGGGGCCCAGGGATGGCTACACCTTC.

The chain uses TRBV7-4 and TRBJ2-1, with 9 positions matching TRBD1. This CDR3 is built from 15 residues. The germline CDR1 and CDR2 sequences are SGHVT and SQSDAQ. After removal of 5 bases from V and 6 bases from J, the junction contained 8 bases not matched to a gene. The CDR3 loop reads CASSPETGGVNEQFF. CDR3 in DNA: TGTGCCAGCAGCCCCGAGACAGGGGGGGTCAATGAGCAGTTCTTC.

The chain links TRBV6-5 to TRBJ1-1, with 7 bases matching TRBD1. There are 14 residues in the CDR3. The germline V gene has CDR1 MNHEY and CDR2 SVGAGI. Losses at the gene ends were 2 bases for V and 9 bases for J; bases not matched to a gene: 9. The CDR3 region is CASSYPSSQGKAFF. The CDR3 DNA reads TGTGCCAGCAGTTACCCCAGTTCACAGGGGAAAGCTTTCTTT.

This sequence joins TRBV6-5 and TRBJ1-1; 12 bases are shared with TRBD1. Germline assignment: CDR1 MNHEY and CDR2 SVGAGI. The CDR3 sequence is 15 residues long. Trimming removed 5 bases from V and 8 bases from J; junction bases left unmatched: 9. CDR3 sequence reads: CASSKRDRGREEAFF. The CDR3 nucleotides read TGTGCCAGCAGTAAGCGGGACAGGGGGCGAGAAGAAGCTTTCTTT.

A single count supports this clone. The rearrangement links TRBV12-5 to TRBJ2-1, with 8 nucleotides matching TRBD1. CDR3 length equals 17 residues. J was trimmed by 0 bases and V by 6 bases; bases with no gene match: 10. Germline V gene data show CDR1 as LGHNT and CDR2 as FRNRAP. The CDR3: CASGFSPGGYSYNEQFF. The CDR3 DNA follows: TGTGCTAGTGGCTTTTCCCCAGGGGGCTACTCCTACAATGAGCAGTTCTTC.

For the CDR3, the DNA is TGTGCCAGCAGCTTAGGTCAGGACACCATATATTTT. Translated: CASSLGQDTIYF. The rearrangement joins TRBV5-6 to TRBJ1-3; D is undetermined. The CDR3 covers 12 residues. Trimming pared 2 bases from V and 8 bases from J, leaving 8 bases between. CDR1 and CDR2 (germline): SGHDT, YYEEEE.

Only a few counts were recorded for this clone. J is TRBJ2-7 and V is TRBV14, with a possible D match to TRBD2 (5 bases). Trimming pared 4 bases from V and 3 bases from J, leaving 28 bases between. The CDR3 extends over 19 amino acids. Per germline, CDR1 SGHDN and CDR2 FVKESK. The CDR3 loop is CASSLKSSSGEWYIYEQYF. CDR3 sequence (DNA): TGTGCCAGCAGCCTAAAATCAAGCTCCGGGGAGTGGTATATCTACGAGCAGTACTTC.

This sequence joins TRBV5-1 and TRBJ1-5; D remains ambiguous. The length of the CDR3 is 15 residues. V was clipped by 0 bases and J by 0 bases, with 7 bases between them. CDR1 and CDR2 from the germline V gene are SGHRS and YFSETQ. CDR3 amino acids: CASSLAGYSNQPQHF. The CDR3 DNA is TGCGCCAGCAGCTTGGCCGGGTATAGCAATCAGCCCCAGCATTTT. The full variable domain, its missing parts supplied by reference TRBV5-1 and TRBJ1-5, is KAGVTQTPRYLIKTRGQQVTLSCSPISGHRSVSWYQQTPGQGLQFLFEYFSETQRNKGNFPGRFSGRQFSNSRSEMNVSTLELGDSALYLCASSLAGYSNQPQHFGDGTRLSIL.

The rearrangement links TRBV5-6 to TRBJ1-5; the match to TRBD1 covers 7 bases. J was trimmed by 1 base and V by 3 bases; bases with no gene match: 4. CDR3 length: 15 amino acids. Germline V lookup: CDR1 SGHDT, CDR2 YYEEEE. The CDR3 sequence: CASSSTGFSNQPQHF. In DNA form, the CDR3 reads TGTGCCAGCAGCTCGACAGGGTTCAGCAATCAGCCCCAGCATTTT.

The V gene is TRBV3-1 (or the pseudogene TRBV3-2), the J gene TRBJ1-3; TRBD1 might be the D (6 bases). Germline V lookup: CDR1 LGHDT, CDR2 YNNKEL (reference sequence). The CDR3 runs to 15 residues. The V and J ends lost 6 bases and 0 bases respectively, with 12 bases between them. The CDR3 sequence: CASSPTGTSGNTIYF. The DNA of the CDR3 is TGTGCCAGCAGTCCCACAGGGACCTCTGGAAACACCATATATTTT.

This clone was found many times. The gene calls are TRBV19 and TRBJ1-1; maybe TRBD1 (6 bases). Deletions cut 6 bases from V and 1 base from J, with 15 bases between. The CDR3 covers 15 residues. CDR1 LNHDA and CDR2 SQIVND come from the germline V gene (reference sequence). The CDR3 reads CASRTSGVWNTEAFF. The CDR3 DNA reads as TGTGCCAGTAGGACTTCAGGGGTGTGGAACACTGAAGCTTTCTTT. The full variable domain, rest sourced from reference TRBV19 and TRBJ1-1, is DGGITQSPKYLFRKEGQNVTLSCEQNLNHDAMYWYRQDPGQGLRLIYYSQIVNDFQKGDIAEGYSVSREKKESFPLTVTSAQKNPTAFYLCASRTSGVWNTEAFFGQGTRLTVV.

The chain couples TRBV6-5 to TRBJ2-1; possible D gene TRBD2, 5 bases. The CDR3 contains 14 residues. Germline CDR1 and CDR2: MNHEY and SVGAGI. Trimming shortened V by 6 bases and J by 10 bases, and 19 bases separated the two germline ends. The CDR3 nucleotides read TGTGCCAGCAGAACACGACCCTTAGAGGGAGAGCAGTTCTTC. This gives the protein CASRTRPLEGEQFF.

This clone was observed a few times. The J gene is TRBJ1-1, the V gene TRBV9; D might be TRBD1 (5 bases). Trimming left V 2 bases short and J 3 bases short, with 8 bases between. The CDR3 consists of 13 residues. The germline gives CDR1 SGDLS, CDR2 YYNGEE. This chain's CDR3 is CASSVGLYTEAFF. The CDR3 DNA follows: TGTGCCAGCAGCGTGGGACTATACACTGAAGCTTTCTTT. Supplemented by reference TRBV9 and TRBJ1-1, the full variable domain reads DSGVTQTPKHLITATGQRVTLRCSPRSGDLSVYWYQQSLDQGLQFLIQYYNGEERAKGNILERFSAQQFPDLHSELNLSSLELGDSALYFCASSVGLYTEAFFGQGTRLTVV.

Turning to this clone: This sample also contains other DNA sequences that code for the same CDR3. The V gene is TRBV7-9, the J gene TRBJ1-2; D possibly corresponds to TRBD1 (5 bases). Per the germline V gene, CDR1 is SEHNR and CDR2 is FQNEAQ (reference sequence). V was shortened by 4 bases and J by 4 bases, with 7 bases between the two germline ends. The length of the CDR3 is 12 residues. The CDR3, as DNA: TGTGCCAGCAGCTCCGACAGCTATGGCTACACCTTC. It codes for CASSSDSYGYTF. The variable domain in full, completed from reference TRBV7-9 and TRBJ1-2, reads DTGVSQNPRHKITKRGQNVTFRCDPISEHNRLYWYRQTLGQGPEFLTYFQNEAQLEKSRLLSDRFSAERPKGSFSTLEIQRTEQGDSAMYLCASSSDSYGYTFGSGTRLTVV.

The J gene is TRBJ2-7, the V gene TRBV5-1, with D perhaps matching TRBD2 (5 bases). The germline CDR1 and CDR2 sequences are SGHRS and YFSETQ. The CDR3 runs to 14 residues. The V gene lost 0 bases and the J gene lost 6 bases, with 13 bases spanning the gap. The CDR3 loop reads CASSLGVDWSEQYF. The CDR3 bases are TGCGCCAGCAGCTTGGGCGTGGACTGGAGCGAGCAGTACTTC.

CDR3 DNA sequence: TGTGCCAGCAGCTTGGCCACGGCGGGGTATAGCTCACCCCTCCACTTT. Translating gives CASSLATAGYSSPLHF. V gene TRBV5-6 combines with J gene TRBJ1-6; no reliable D call. Trimming removed 0 bases at V and 10 bases at J, with 17 bases between. The CDR3 is 16 residues long. Germline V gene data show CDR1 as SGHDT and CDR2 as YYEEEE.

This chain joins TRBV7-3 and TRBJ2-2; D remains unclear. CDR3 length: 14 residues. The V gene's germline CDR1 is SGHTA and CDR2 FQGTGA. The V end lost 4 bases, the J end lost 0 bases, and 6 bases lay between the germline ends. Here the CDR3 DNA reads TGTGCCAGCAGCTCCCTTACGAACACCGGGGAGCTGTTTTTT. Amino acids: CASSSLTNTGELFF.

The rearrangement joins TRBV24-1 to TRBJ2-7; TRBD1 matches at 7 bases. The CDR3 is 15 residues long. Germline V gives CDR1 KGHDR, CDR2 SFDVKD. V gave up 9 bases and J gave up 6 bases; unmatched junction bases: 16. CDR3 nucleotide sequence: TGTGCCACCGACGGGACACGGGACAGCCCTTTCGAGCAGTACTTC. Translating it yields CATDGTRDSPFEQYF.